These 19 T cell receptor beta chains were all obtained from the same sample, sequenced in a study of blood T cell repertoires in COVID-19. The repertoire was sequenced with immunoSEQ multiplex PCR; TCRdb's copy has only in-frame clones and lacks some. The table includes 250,000 or so clones, roughly 84% detected once. Sample: peripheral blood. All receptors come from a woman aged 40-49 years who had recovered from COVID-19.

The chain employs TRBV28 and TRBJ1-6, with a tentative D call TRBD1 (5 bases). The V and J ends lost 6 bases and 0 bases respectively, with 12 bases between them. There are 16 residues in the CDR3. Per germline, CDR1 MDHEN and CDR2 SYDVKM. The CDR3 sequence is CASRAAGVSYNSPLHF. The CDR3 region has the DNA TGTGCCAGCAGGGCCGCGGGGGTCTCCTATAATTCACCCCTCCACTTT. Full variable domain (rest looked up from reference TRBV28 and TRBJ1-6): DVKVTQSSRYLVKRTGEKVFLECVQDMDHENMFWYRQDPGLGLRLIYFSYDVKMKEKGDIPEGYSVSREKKERFSLILESASTNQTSMYLCASRAAGVSYNSPLHFGNGTRLTVT.

This clone was recorded a few times. The chain links TRBV5-1 to TRBJ2-3, with 7 bases aligning to TRBD2. There are 13 residues in the CDR3. The V segment lost 2 bases and the J segment 5 bases; nucleotides outside the gene matches: 2. Germline CDR1 is SGHRS and CDR2 is YFSETQ. The DNA of the CDR3 is TGCGCCAGCAGCTTTAGCGGGCAAGATACGCAGTATTTT. Translated, it gives CASSFSGQDTQYF.

The chain has TRBV5-1 and TRBJ2-1, with D maybe TRBD2 (5 bases). V shed 7 bases and J shed 4 bases, with 15 bases lying between them. The CDR3 length is 14 residues. Germline V CDR1 and CDR2: SGHRS, YFSETQ. The CDR3 loop is CASRGRVAYNEQFF. The CDR3 nucleotides are TGCGCCAGCCGGGGAAGGGTGGCATACAATGAGCAGTTCTTC.

This clone was counted a single time. The chain recombines TRBV6-5 with TRBJ2-7, with TRBD1 matching over 8 bases. Trimming cost V 0 bases and J 3 bases; bases outside gene matches: 7. CDR1 is MNHEY, CDR2 SVGAGI, per germline. This CDR3 is built from 16 residues. The CDR3 reads CASSYSSSGQGYEQYF. CDR3 sequence (DNA): TGTGCCAGCAGTTACTCGAGCTCCGGACAGGGCTACGAGCAGTACTTC.

The chain employs TRBV10-1 and TRBJ2-1; TRBD1 matches at 8 bases. Per germline, CDR1 WNHNN and CDR2 SYGVQD (reference sequence). The CDR3 has 13 residues. With V trimmed by 2 bases and J by 8 bases, 2 bases remained unmatched. The CDR3 DNA reads as TGCGCCAGCAGTGAGAACAGGGGGTATGAGCAGTTCTTC. Residues: CASSENRGYEQFF.

The CDR3 region is CASSQDERRVPEKLFF. The CDR3 nucleotides are TGCGCCAGCAGCCAAGATGAGCGGCGGGTTCCCGAAAAACTGTTTTTT. V and J are TRBV4-1 and TRBJ1-4, with no clear D. Trimming shortened V by 0 bases and J by 8 bases, and 16 bases separated the two germline ends. Germline lookup yields CDR1 MGHRA and CDR2 YSYEKL. This CDR3 comprises 16 residues.

This rearrangement joins TRBV2 to TRBJ1-2; 8 nucleotides line up with TRBD1. The CDR3 length is 13 residues. The junction had 7 bases not matched to a gene; V was cut back by 7 bases and J by 6 bases. Germline assignment: CDR1 SNHLY and CDR2 FYNNEI. CDR3 coding DNA: TGTGCCAGCAACGGGGGACAGGTCGATGGCTACACCTTC. Encoded protein: CASNGGQVDGYTF.

The chain is built from TRBV5-1 and TRBJ2-3; possibly TRBD2 for D (6 bases). The ends were cut back, 1 base at V and 4 bases at J, with 13 bases in the middle. CDR3 size: 15 residues. In germline, CDR1 is SGHRS, CDR2 YFSETQ. The CDR3 sequence is CASSLRAGKADTQYF. The CDR3 DNA sequence: TGCGCCAGCAGCTTGAGGGCGGGGAAAGCAGATACGCAGTATTTT.

The rearrangement joins TRBV7-6 to TRBJ2-1; D is perhaps TRBD2 (5 bases). Germline values: CDR1 SGHVS, CDR2 FNYEAQ. Deletions cut 1 base from V and 3 bases from J, with 10 bases between. This CDR3 region has 15 residues. CDR3 sequence (DNA): TGTGCCAGCAGCTTAGTAGTCGACTACTACAATGAGCAGTTCTTC. Its translation: CASSLVVDYYNEQFF.

This clone was observed a handful of times. The rearrangement uses TRBV5-1 and TRBJ2-7; D is unresolved. The germline V gene has CDR1 SGHRS and CDR2 YFSETQ. The CDR3 covers 14 residues. Trimming cost V 1 base and J 0 bases, with 8 bases left between them. CDR3 region: CASSLTVSSYEQYF. DNA for the CDR3: TGCGCCAGCAGCTTGACAGTTAGCTCCTACGAGCAGTACTTC.

This clone has more than one count but fewer than ten. The sample holds other DNA sequences that translate to the same CDR3. The chain links TRBV5-1 to TRBJ1-1; D remains unclear. Looked up from germline, CDR1 is SGHRS and CDR2 is YFSETQ. CDR3 length: 14 amino acids. Trimming removed 0 bases at V and 0 bases at J, with 6 bases between. This CDR3 reads CASSLGQMNTEAFF. In DNA, the CDR3 is TGCGCCAGCAGCTTGGGGCAGATGAACACTGAAGCTTTCTTT.

This chain links TRBV5-1 with TRBJ2-5; D remains ambiguous. V was pared by 0 bases and J by 1 base, with 7 bases between. The germline CDR1 and CDR2 sequences are SGHRS and YFSETQ. The CDR3 length is 14 residues. In nucleotides, the CDR3 is TGCGCCAGCAGCTTGGAAACTCCCCAAGAGACCCAGTACTTC. Protein product: CASSLETPQETQYF.

The rearrangement links TRBV6-4 to TRBJ1-6, with 9 bases aligning to TRBD1. Germline CDR1 and CDR2: MRHNA and SNTAGT. Trimming removed 8 bases from V and 7 bases from J; junction bases left unmatched: 3. The CDR3 consists of 13 residues. The DNA for the CDR3 is TGTGCCAGCGCGGACAGGGGAAATTCACCCCTCCACTTT. Protein product: CASADRGNSPLHF.

This clone occurred many times. The rearrangement links TRBV7-9 to TRBJ1-4; D is ambiguous. There are 14 residues in the CDR3. From germline, CDR1 is SEHNR and CDR2 FQNEAQ (reference sequence). Trimming took 8 bases from V and 7 from J, leaving 17 bases between them. The CDR3 coding sequence is TGTGCCAGCTTGGGGTTCAAGGGAGGTGAAAAACTGTTTTTT. This gives the protein CASLGFKGGEKLFF. Variable domain in full (rest from reference TRBV7-9 and TRBJ1-4): DTGVSQNPRHKITKRGQNVTFRCDPISEHNRLYWYRQTLGQGPEFLTYFQNEAQLEKSRLLSDRFSAERPKGSFSTLEIQRTEQGDSAMYLCASLGFKGGEKLFFGSGTQLSVL.

This rearrangement joins TRBV2 to TRBJ2-5, with 8 bases fitting TRBD1. Looked up from germline, CDR1 is SNHLY and CDR2 is FYNNEI. The CDR3 is 14 amino acids. V shed 6 bases and J 5 bases; nucleotides not matched to a gene: 8. The CDR3 nucleotides are TGTGCCAGCAGGCCGACAGGGGCGGGGGAGACCCAGTACTTC. This codes for CASRPTGAGETQYF. Looking up the rest from reference TRBV2 and TRBJ2-5 gives the full variable domain: EPEVTQTPSHQVTQMGQEVILRCVPISNHLYFYWYRQILGQKVEFLVSFYNNEISEKSEIFDDQFSVERPDGSNFTLKIRSTKLEDSAMYFCASRPTGAGETQYFGPGTRLLVL.

The chain employs TRBV3-1 (or the pseudogene TRBV3-2) and TRBJ2-2; D possibly corresponds to TRBD2 (6 bases). Trimming left V 2 bases short and J 6 bases short, with 10 bases between. CDR3 length equals 14 residues. Germline V gene data show CDR1 as LGHDT and CDR2 as YNNKEL (reference sequence). The CDR3 sequence is CASSQFGEAGELFF. The CDR3 coding sequence is TGTGCCAGCAGCCAATTCGGGGAGGCCGGGGAGCTGTTTTTT.

CDR3 protein: CAASGGGTDTQYF. The CDR3 DNA reads TGTGCCGCAAGCGGCGGGGGAACAGATACGCAGTATTTT. This chain connects TRBV28 to TRBJ2-3, with 7 bases that match TRBD2. This CDR3 has 13 amino acids. J lost 3 bases, V lost 11 bases, and 8 bases had no gene match. Germline V gene sequence: CDR1 MDHEN, CDR2 SYDVKM.

The V gene is TRBV2, the J gene TRBJ1-5; possible D gene TRBD1, 6 bases. The CDR3 has 14 residues. CDR1 and CDR2 (germline): SNHLY, FYNNEI. The germline V and J ends were trimmed by 7 bases and 0 bases, with 10 bases remaining between them. Here the CDR3 DNA reads TGTGCCAGCAACACAGGGAGTAGCAATCAGCCCCAGCATTTT. It yields the protein CASNTGSSNQPQHF.

The genes are TRBV18 and TRBJ1-6; weak D call: TRBD1 (5 bases). The CDR3 is 16 amino acids. Germline assignment: CDR1 KGHSH and CDR2 LQKENI. Trimming stripped 3 bases from V and 5 bases from J, with 14 bases between. The CDR3 sequence: CASSPTDSRNNSPLHF. CDR3 DNA sequence: TGTGCCAGCTCACCTACCGACAGTAGGAATAATTCACCCCTCCACTTT.